This TCR beta chain was sequenced in a study of radiation and T cells in renal cell carcinoma. Findings of the study overall: Without pretreatment biopsies, baseline tumor clonotype presence was undetermined.

TCRdb's copy holds only in-frame clones and misses some; the assay was immunoSEQ multiplex PCR. This sample has 40,000 to 50,000 clones, with 65% to 90% found just once. Sample time point: baseline pretreatment blood. Treatment specified: 15 Gy SBRT to primary tumor, nephrectomy 4 weeks later. Clear cell pathology was present in this patient's renal cell carcinoma. The CDR3 has 14 amino acids. V dropped 3 bases and J dropped 1; count of bases not matched to a gene: 1. The germline V gene has CDR1 LNHDA and CDR2 SQIVND (reference sequence). Concerning this clone itself: Its antigen is undetermined.

The gene calls are TRBV19 and TRBJ2-5, with 8 bases identical to TRBD1. This clonotype originated in a woman in her seventies with renal cell carcinoma. Specimen: blood, collected from a patient whose treatment included radiotherapy and nephrectomy. CDR3 sequence: CASSIQGAQETQYF. DNA of the CDR3: TGTGCCAGTAGTATCCAGGGGGCCCAAGAGACCCAGTACTTC. Combining the CDR3 with reference TRBV19 and TRBJ2-5 gives the whole variable domain DGGITQSPKYLFRKEGQNVTLSCEQNLNHDAMYWYRQDPGQGLRLIYYSQIVNDFQKGDIAEGYSVSREKKESFPLTVTSAQKNPTAFYLCASSIQGAQETQYFGPGTRLLVL.